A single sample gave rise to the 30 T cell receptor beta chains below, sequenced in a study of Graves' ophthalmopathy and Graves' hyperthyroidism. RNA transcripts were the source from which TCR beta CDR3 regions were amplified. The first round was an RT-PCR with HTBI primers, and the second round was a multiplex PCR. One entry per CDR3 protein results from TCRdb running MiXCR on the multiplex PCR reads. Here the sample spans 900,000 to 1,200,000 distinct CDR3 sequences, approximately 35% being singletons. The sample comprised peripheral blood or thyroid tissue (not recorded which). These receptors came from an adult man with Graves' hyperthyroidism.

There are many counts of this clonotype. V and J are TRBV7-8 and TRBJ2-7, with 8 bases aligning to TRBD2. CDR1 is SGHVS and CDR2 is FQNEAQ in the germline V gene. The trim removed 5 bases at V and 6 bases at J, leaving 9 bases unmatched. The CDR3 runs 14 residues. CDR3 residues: CASSLGTRAGEQYF. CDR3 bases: TGTGCCAGCAGCCTCGGGACTAGAGCTGGCGAGCAGTACTTC.

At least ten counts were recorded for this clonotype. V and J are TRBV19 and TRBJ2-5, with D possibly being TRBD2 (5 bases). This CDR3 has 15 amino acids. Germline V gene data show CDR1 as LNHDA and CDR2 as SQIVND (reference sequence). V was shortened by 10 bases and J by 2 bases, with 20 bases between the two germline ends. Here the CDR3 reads CATSGTGRIQETQYF. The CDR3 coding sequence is TGTGCCACTTCGGGAACGGGCCGGATACAAGAGACCCAGTACTTC.

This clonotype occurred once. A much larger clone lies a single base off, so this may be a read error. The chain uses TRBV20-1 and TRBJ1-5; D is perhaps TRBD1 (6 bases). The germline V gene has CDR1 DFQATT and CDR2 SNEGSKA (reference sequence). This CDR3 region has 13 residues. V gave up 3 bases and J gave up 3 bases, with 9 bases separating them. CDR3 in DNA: TGCAGTGCTAGTCGGGGGGCCAATCAGCCCCAGCATTTT. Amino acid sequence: CSASRGANQPQHF.

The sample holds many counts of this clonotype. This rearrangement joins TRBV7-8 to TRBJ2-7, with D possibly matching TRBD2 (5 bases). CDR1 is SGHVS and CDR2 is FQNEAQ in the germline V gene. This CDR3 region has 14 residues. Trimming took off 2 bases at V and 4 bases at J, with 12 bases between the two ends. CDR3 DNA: TGTGCCAGCAGCTTAAACGGGAACAATTACGAGCAGTACTTC. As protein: CASSLNGNNYEQYF.

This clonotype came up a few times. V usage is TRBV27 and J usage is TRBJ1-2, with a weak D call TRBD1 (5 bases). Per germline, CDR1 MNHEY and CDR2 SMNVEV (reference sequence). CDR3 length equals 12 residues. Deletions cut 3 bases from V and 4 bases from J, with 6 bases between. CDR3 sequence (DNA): TGTGCCAGCAGTTTTACAGGCTATGGCTACACCTTC. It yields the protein CASSFTGYGYTF.

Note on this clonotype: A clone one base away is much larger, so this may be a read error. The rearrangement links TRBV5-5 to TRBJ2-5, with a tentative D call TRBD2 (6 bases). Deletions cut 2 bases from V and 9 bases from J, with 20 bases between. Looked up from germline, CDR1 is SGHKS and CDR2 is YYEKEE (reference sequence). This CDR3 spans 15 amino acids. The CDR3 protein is CASSLSYGRLEAQYF. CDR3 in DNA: TGTGCCAGCAGCTTATCTTACGGGAGATTGGAGGCCCAGTACTTC.

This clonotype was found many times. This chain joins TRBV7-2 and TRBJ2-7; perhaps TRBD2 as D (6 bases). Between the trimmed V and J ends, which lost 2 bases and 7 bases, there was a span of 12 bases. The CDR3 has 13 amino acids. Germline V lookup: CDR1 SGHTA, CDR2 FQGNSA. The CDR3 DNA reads TGTGCCAGCAGCTTAAAGTGGGCGGGGGAGCAGTACTTC. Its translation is CASSLKWAGEQYF.

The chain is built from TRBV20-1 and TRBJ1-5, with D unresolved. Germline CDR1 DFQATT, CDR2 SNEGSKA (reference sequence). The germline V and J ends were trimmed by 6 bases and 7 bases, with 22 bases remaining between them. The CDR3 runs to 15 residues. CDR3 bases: TGCAGTGCCCGGCGGGCCGCGACCTACGAGCAGCCCCAGCATTTT. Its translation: CSARRAATYEQPQHF.

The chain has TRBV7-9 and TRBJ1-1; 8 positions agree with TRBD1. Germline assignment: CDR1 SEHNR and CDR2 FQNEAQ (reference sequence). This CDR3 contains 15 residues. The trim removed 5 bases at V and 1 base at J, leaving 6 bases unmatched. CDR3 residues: CASSNTGTGNTEAFF. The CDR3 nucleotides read TGTGCCAGCAGCAATACCGGGACAGGGAACACTGAAGCTTTCTTT.

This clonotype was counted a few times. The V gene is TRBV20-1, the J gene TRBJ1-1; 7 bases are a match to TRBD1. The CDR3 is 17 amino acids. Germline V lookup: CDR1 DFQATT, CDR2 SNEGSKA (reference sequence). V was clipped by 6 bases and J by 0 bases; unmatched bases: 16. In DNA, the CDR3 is TGCAGTGCCTTGGGCGGGACAGTTGTTAGCATGAACACTGAAGCTTTCTTT. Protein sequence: CSALGGTVVSMNTEAFF.

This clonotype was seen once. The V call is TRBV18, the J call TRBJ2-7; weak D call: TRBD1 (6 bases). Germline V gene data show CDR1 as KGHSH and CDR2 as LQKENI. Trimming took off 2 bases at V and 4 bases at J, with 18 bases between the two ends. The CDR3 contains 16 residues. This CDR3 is CASSPRQGLGDYEQYF. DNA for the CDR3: TGTGCCAGCTCACCAAGGCAGGGGCTTGGGGATTACGAGCAGTACTTC.

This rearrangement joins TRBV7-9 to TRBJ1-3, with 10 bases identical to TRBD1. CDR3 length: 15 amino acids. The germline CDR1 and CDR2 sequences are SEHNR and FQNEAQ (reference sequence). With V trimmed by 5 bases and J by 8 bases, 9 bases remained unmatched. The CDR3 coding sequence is TGTGCCAGCAGCCCCCGGGACAGGGGTCGTTACACCATATATTTT. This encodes CASSPRDRGRYTIYF.

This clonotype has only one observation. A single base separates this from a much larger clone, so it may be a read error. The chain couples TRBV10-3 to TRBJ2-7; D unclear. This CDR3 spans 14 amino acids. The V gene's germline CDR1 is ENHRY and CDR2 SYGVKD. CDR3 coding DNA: TGTGCCATCAGTGAGTCAGGCACCTCCTTCGAGCAGTACTTC. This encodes CAISESGTSFEQYF.

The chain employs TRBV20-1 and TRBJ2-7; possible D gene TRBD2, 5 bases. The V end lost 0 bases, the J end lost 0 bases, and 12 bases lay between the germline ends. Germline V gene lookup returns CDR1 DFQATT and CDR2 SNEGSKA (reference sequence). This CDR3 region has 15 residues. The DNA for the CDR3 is TGCAGTGCTAGAGATGGGAACGGGGTCTCCTACGAGCAGTACTTC. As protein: CSARDGNGVSYEQYF.

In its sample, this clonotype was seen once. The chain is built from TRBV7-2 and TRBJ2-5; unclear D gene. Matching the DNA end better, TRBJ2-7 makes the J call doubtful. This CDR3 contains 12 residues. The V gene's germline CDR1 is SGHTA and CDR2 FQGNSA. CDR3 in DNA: TGTGCCAGCCTACGATGGGCTTACGAGCAGTACTTC. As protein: CASLRWAYEQYF.

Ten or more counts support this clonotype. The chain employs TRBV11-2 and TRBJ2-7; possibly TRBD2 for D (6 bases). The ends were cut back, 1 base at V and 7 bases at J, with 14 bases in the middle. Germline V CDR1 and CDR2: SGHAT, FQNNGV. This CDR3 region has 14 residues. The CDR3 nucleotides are TGTGCCAGCAGCTTAGGTGGCGGAGGGTGGGAGCAGTACTTC. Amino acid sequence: CASSLGGGGWEQYF. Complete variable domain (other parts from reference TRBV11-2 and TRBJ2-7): EAGVAQSPRYKIIEKRQSVAFWCNPISGHATLYWYQQILGQGPKLLIQFQNNGVVDDSQLPKDRFSAERLKGVDSTLKIQPAKLEDSAVYLCASSLGGGGWEQYFGPGTRLTVT.

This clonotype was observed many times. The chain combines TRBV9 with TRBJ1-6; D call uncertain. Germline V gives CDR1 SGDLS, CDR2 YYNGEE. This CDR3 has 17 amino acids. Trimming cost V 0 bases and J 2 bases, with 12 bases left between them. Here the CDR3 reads CASSVEVVGTYNSPLHF. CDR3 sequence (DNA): TGTGCCAGCAGCGTAGAAGTAGTGGGTACCTATAATTCACCCCTCCACTTT. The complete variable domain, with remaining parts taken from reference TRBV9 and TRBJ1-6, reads DSGVTQTPKHLITATGQRVTLRCSPRSGDLSVYWYQQSLDQGLQFLIQYYNGEERAKGNILERFSAQQFPDLHSELNLSSLELGDSALYFCASSVEVVGTYNSPLHFGNGTRLTVT.

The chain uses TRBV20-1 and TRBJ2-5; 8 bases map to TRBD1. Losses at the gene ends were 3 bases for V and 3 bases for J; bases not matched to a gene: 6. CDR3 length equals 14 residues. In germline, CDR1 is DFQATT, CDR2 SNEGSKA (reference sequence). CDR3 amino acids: CSARRTGTEETQYF. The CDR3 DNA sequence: TGCAGTGCTAGGAGGACAGGGACGGAAGAGACCCAGTACTTC.

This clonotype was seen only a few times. In nucleotides, the CDR3 is TGTGCCAGCAGTCGAGGGCTTCAGGGTGAAAAACTGTTTTTT. It specifies CASSRGLQGEKLFF. The V call is TRBV6-5, the J call TRBJ1-4; possibly TRBD1 for D (5 bases). The V end was cut by 5 bases, the J end by 7 bases, with 14 bases between. This CDR3 comprises 14 residues. Germline CDR1 and CDR2: MNHEY and SVGAGI.

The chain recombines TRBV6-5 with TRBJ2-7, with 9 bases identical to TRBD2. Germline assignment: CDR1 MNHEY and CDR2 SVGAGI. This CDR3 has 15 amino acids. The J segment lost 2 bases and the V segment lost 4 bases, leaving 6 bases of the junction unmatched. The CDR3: CASSSTTSGPYEQYF. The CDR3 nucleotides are TGTGCCAGCAGTTCCACGACTAGCGGCCCCTACGAGCAGTACTTC.

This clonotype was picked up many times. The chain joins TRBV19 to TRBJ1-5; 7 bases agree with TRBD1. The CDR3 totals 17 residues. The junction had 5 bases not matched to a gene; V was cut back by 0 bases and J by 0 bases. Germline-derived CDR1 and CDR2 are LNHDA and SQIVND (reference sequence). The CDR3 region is CASSIDTGTASNQPQHF. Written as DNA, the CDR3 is TGTGCCAGTAGTATAGACACCGGGACAGCTAGCAATCAGCCCCAGCATTTT.

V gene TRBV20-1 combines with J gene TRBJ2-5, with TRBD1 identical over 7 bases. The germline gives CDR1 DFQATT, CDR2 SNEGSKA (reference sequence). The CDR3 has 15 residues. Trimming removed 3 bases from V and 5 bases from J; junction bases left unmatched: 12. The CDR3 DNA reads TGCAGTGCTAGGGGGGACAGAGAAGCTTTGGAGACCCAGTACTTC. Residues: CSARGDREALETQYF.

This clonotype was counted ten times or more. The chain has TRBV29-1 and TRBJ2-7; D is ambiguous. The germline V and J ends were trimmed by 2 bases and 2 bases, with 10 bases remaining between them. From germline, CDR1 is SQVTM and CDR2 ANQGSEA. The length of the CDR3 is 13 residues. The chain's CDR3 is CSVESGVTYEQYF. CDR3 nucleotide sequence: TGCAGCGTTGAATCGGGCGTGACCTACGAGCAGTACTTC.

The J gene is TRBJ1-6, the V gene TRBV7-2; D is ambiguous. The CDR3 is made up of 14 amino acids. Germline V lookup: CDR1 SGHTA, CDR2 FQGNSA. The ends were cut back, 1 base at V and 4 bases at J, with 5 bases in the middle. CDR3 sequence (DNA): TGTGCCAGCAGCTTAGAAAAGTATAATTCACCCCTCCACTTT. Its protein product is CASSLEKYNSPLHF.

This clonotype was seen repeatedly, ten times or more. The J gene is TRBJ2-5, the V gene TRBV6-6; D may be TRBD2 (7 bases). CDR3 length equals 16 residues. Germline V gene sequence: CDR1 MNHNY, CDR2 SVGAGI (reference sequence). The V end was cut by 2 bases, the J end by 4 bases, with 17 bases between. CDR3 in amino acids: CASSYGRGAGGETQYF. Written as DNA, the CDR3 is TGTGCCAGCAGTTACGGGAGGGGGGCGGGTGGAGAGACCCAGTACTTC.

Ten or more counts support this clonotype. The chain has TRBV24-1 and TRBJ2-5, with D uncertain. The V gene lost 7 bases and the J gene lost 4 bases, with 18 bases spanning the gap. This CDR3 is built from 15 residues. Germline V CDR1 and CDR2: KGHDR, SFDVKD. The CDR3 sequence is CATSKTQGQRETQYF. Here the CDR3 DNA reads TGTGCCACCAGCAAGACCCAAGGGCAACGAGAGACCCAGTACTTC.

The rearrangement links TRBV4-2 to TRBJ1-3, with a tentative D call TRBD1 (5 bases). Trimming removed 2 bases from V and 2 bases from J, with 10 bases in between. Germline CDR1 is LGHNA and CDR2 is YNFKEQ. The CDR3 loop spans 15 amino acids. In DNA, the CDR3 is TGTGCCAGCAGCCAACCGACAGTGACTGGAAACACCATATATTTT. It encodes CASSQPTVTGNTIYF.

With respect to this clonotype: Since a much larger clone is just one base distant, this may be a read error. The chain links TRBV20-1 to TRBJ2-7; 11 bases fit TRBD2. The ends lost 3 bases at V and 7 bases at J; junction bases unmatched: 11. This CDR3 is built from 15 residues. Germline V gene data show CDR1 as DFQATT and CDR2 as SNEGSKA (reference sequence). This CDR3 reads CSASDDSGRAGEQYF. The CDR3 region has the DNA TGCAGTGCTAGCGATGATAGCGGGAGGGCGGGTGAGCAGTACTTC.

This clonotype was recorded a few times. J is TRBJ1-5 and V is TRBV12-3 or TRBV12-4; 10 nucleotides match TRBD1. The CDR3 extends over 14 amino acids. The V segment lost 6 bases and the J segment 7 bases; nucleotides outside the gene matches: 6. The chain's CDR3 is CASRGTGAEQPQHF. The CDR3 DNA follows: TGTGCCAGCAGGGGGACAGGGGCGGAACAGCCCCAGCATTTT.

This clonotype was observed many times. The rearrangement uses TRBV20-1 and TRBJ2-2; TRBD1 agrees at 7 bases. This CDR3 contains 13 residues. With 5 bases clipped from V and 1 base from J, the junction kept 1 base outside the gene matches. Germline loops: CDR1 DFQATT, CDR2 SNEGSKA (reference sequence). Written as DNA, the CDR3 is TGCAGTGCTTGGGACAGGAACACCGGGGAGCTGTTTTTT. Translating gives CSAWDRNTGELFF.